Sequencing of this T cell receptor (beta chain) was carried out in a study of T cell changes during pregnancy in multiple sclerosis. Libraries were prepared by immunoSEQ multiplex PCR; TCRdb keeps only in-frame clonotypes and omits some of them. The sample lists 25,000 to 35,000 clones; roughly nine tenths were seen once. This clone has more than one count but fewer than ten. Germline CDR1 MNHEY, CDR2 SMNVEV (reference sequence). The CDR3 runs 13 residues. Trimming removed 0 bases from V and 7 bases from J, with 9 bases in between. This chain links TRBV27 with TRBJ1-1; D gene ambiguous. The material was CD8+ T cells from peripheral blood mononuclear cells, obtained in the second trimester of pregnancy. The sequence was collected from a female donor with multiple sclerosis, enrolled in a pregnancy study. The CDR3 sequence is CASSLSIGSEAFF. Here the CDR3 DNA reads TGTGCCAGCAGTTTATCGATTGGCAGTGAAGCTTTCTTT.